Listed below are T cell receptor beta chains from one sample, sequenced in a study of cytomegalovirus exposure and HLA in healthy donors. The data were produced by immunoSEQ multiplex PCR, yet TCRdb's version contains in-frame clones alone and is incomplete. The table lists tens of thousands of clones, roughly 84% of them singletons. Sequenced sample: PBMCs. The origin of the receptors is a man in his sixties or seventies in good health and CMV-seropositive. Both conserved end residues are part of each CDR3. Each record gives: clone size, J gene, CDR3 length, D gene, V gene, CDR3 protein, CDR3 DNA. The D gene is left open where the match is weak. Size values are once, few and many counts, or a class for expanded clones, and some rows have none.

>NA|TRBJ2-2|19|NA|TRBV5-1
CASSWVWMGAGRNTGELFF
TGCGCCAGCAGCTGGGTTTGGATGGGTGCAGGGCGGAACACCGGGGAGCTGTTTTTT
>NA|TRBJ2-5|13|NA|TRBV28
CASNKGGGETQYF
TGTGCCAGCAACAAAGGGGGAGGGGAGACCCAGTACTTC
>NA|TRBJ2-3|16|NA|TRBV25-1
CASSESGAGPYQWQYF
TGTGCCAGCAGTGAATCCGGTGCGGGGCCCTACCAGTGGCAGTATTTT
>NA|TRBJ1-1|13|TRBD1|TRBV29-1
CSVRYGTGMEAFF
TGCAGCGTCCGGTACGGGACAGGTATGGAAGCTTTCTTT
>NA|TRBJ2-3|14|NA|TRBV11-3
CASSLAGLADTQYF
TGTGCCAGCAGCTTAGCGGGGTTGGCAGATACGCAGTATTTT
>NA|TRBJ1-5|16|NA|TRBV5-8
CASSQGDYYSNQPQHF
TGTGCCAGCAGCCAGGGCGATTATTATAGCAATCAGCCCCAGCATTTT
>medium-sized|TRBJ1-1|14|NA|TRBV4-3
CASSQGQGNTEAFF
TGCGCCAGCAGCCAAGGGCAGGGGAACACTGAAGCTTTCTTT
>NA|TRBJ2-1|13|NA|TRBV14
CASSNRWGNEQFF
TGTGCCAGCAGCAACAGGTGGGGAAATGAGCAGTTCTTC
>NA|TRBJ2-7|14|NA|TRBV11-2
CASSLGLHSYEQYF
TGTGCCAGCAGCTTGGGACTTCACTCCTACGAGCAGTACTTC
>once|TRBJ2-2|14|NA|TRBV9
CASSWGQNTGELFF
TGTGCCAGCAGCTGGGGCCAGAACACCGGGGAGCTGTTTTTT
>NA|TRBJ2-3|17|NA|TRBV14
CASSQLRNGLPTDTQYF
TGTGCCAGCAGCCAACTCAGAAACGGGTTACCCACAGATACGCAGTATTTT
>NA|TRBJ2-3|15|NA|TRBV16
CASSPTGHHTDTQYF
TGTGCCAGCAGCCCCACGGGACACCACACAGATACGCAGTATTTT
>NA|TRBJ2-1|16|TRBD2|TRBV2
CASSEAPPQRGYEQFF
TGTGCCAGCAGTGAAGCGCCCCCCCAGCGGGGGTATGAGCAGTTCTTC
>once|TRBJ2-2|15|NA|TRBV2
CASTRVGARTGELFF
TGTGCCAGCACCAGAGTGGGGGCGCGGACCGGGGAGCTGTTTTTT
>NA|TRBJ2-7|13|NA|TRBV6-1
CASSGTPLYEQYF
TGTGCCAGTTCCGGGACACCCCTCTACGAGCAGTACTTC
>NA|TRBJ2-3|14|TRBD1|TRBV9
CASSPGQGKVTQYF
TGTGCCAGCAGCCCAGGACAGGGGAAAGTTACGCAGTATTTT
>NA|TRBJ2-7|17|TRBD2|TRBV5-4
CASSLGGTSGSIYEQYF
TGTGCCAGCAGCTTGGGCGGGACTAGCGGGAGTATCTACGAGCAGTACTTC
>NA|TRBJ1-6|16|NA|TRBV6-5
CASSYLRRSINSPLHF
TGTGCCAGCAGTTACCTGCGGCGCAGTATTAATTCACCCCTCCACTTT
>NA|TRBJ1-1|14|NA|TRBV19
CASSIAGVKTEAFF
TGTGCCAGTAGTATTGCGGGGGTTAAGACTGAAGCTTTCTTT
>NA|TRBJ2-5|15|NA|TRBV6-5
CASSYSFGGRETQYF
TGTGCCAGCAGTTACTCGTTCGGGGGAAGGGAGACCCAGTACTTC
>NA|TRBJ2-1|15|TRBD2|TRBV9
CASSVEGSGGDEQFF
TGTGCCAGCAGCGTAGAGGGGAGCGGGGGGGACGAGCAGTTCTTC
>NA|TRBJ1-2|14|NA|TRBV6-1
CASRRSQAFYGYTF
TGTGCCAGCAGAAGGTCCCAGGCCTTCTATGGCTACACCTTC
>NA|TRBJ1-1|15|NA|TRBV6-5
CASSYAGTAAAEAFF
TGTGCCAGCAGTTATGCCGGGACTGCCGCCGCTGAAGCTTTCTTT
>NA|TRBJ1-2|16|NA|TRBV4-1
CASSPRSGGIHYGYTF
TGCGCCAGCAGCCCTCGGTCCGGCGGGATACACTATGGCTACACCTTC
>few|TRBJ2-1|14|NA|TRBV30
CAWSDGLLTGEQFF
TGTGCCTGGAGTGATGGACTTTTAACCGGTGAGCAGTTCTTC
>NA|TRBJ1-2|14|NA|TRBV6-5
CASSFDSTNYGYTF
TGTGCCAGCAGTTTCGACAGTACTAACTATGGCTACACCTTC
>NA|TRBJ2-4|15|NA|TRBV6-1
CASGEARRGGNIQYF
TGTGCCAGCGGGGAGGCCAGGCGTGGGGGAAACATTCAGTACTTC
>NA|TRBJ1-1|14|NA|TRBV6-1
CASSEVPRDTEAFF
TGTGCCAGCAGTGAAGTACCCAGGGACACTGAAGCTTTCTTT
>NA|TRBJ2-2|13|NA|TRBV29-1
CSVANGAAGELFF
TGCAGCGTTGCTAATGGGGCCGCCGGGGAGCTGTTTTTT
>once|TRBJ2-7|11|NA|TRBV18
CASSQQYEQYF
TGTGCCAGCTCACAACAGTACGAGCAGTACTTC
>NA|TRBJ1-5|14|NA|TRBV19
CASSTGPGNQPQHF
TGTGCCAGTAGTACAGGGCCTGGCAATCAGCCCCAGCATTTT
>few|TRBJ1-5|14|TRBD1|TRBV2
CASSQGALHQPQHF
TGTGCCAGCAGTCAGGGGGCCCTCCATCAGCCCCAGCATTTT
>NA|TRBJ2-5|14|NA|TRBV6-5
CASSYSYNQETQYF
TGTGCCAGCAGTTACTCGTATAACCAAGAGACCCAGTACTTC
>NA|TRBJ1-2|16|TRBD1|TRBV5-6
CASSRGTGSAGCGYTF
TGTGCCAGCAGCCGCGGGACAGGGAGCGCTGGCTGTGGCTACACCTTC
>once|TRBJ2-2|12|NA|TRBV5-1
CASSLVGGELFF
TGCGCCAGCAGCTTGGTCGGCGGGGAGCTGTTTTTT
>NA|TRBJ2-2|15|TRBD1|TRBV30
CAWIGGQGGTGELFF
TGTGCCTGGATAGGGGGACAGGGAGGCACCGGGGAGCTGTTTTTT
>NA|TRBJ1-5|15|TRBD1|TRBV18
CASSGQEYSNQPQHF
TGTGCCAGCTCAGGACAGGAATATAGCAATCAGCCCCAGCATTTT
>NA|TRBJ2-7|14|TRBD1|TRBV7-6
CASSLGTGGGEQYF
TGTGCCAGCAGCTTAGGGACAGGAGGAGGCGAGCAGTACTTC
>few|TRBJ2-4|14|NA|TRBV7-9
CASSLVGGADIQYF
TGTGCCAGCAGCTTAGTTGGAGGGGCGGACATTCAGTACTTC
>NA|TRBJ1-6|14|NA|TRBV11-2
CASSFGGQASPLHF
TGTGCCAGCAGCTTCGGCGGGCAGGCTTCACCCCTCCACTTT
>NA|TRBJ2-2|14|NA|TRBV18
CASSPETLTGELFF
TGTGCCAGCTCACCAGAGACTCTCACCGGGGAGCTGTTTTTT
>NA|TRBJ2-6|18|NA|TRBV7-8
CASSLVGTRTSGANVLTF
TGTGCCAGCAGCTTAGTTGGGACAAGGACCTCTGGGGCCAACGTCCTGACTTTC
>NA|TRBJ1-5|16|NA|TRBV4-1
CASSQDSGQGGQPQHF
TGCGCCAGCAGCCAAGATAGTGGCCAGGGCGGTCAGCCCCAGCATTTT
>once|TRBJ1-1|15|NA|TRBV5-1
CASSPRQSPMTEAFF
TGCGCCAGCAGCCCCCGACAGAGTCCGATGACTGAAGCTTTCTTT
>NA|TRBJ2-1|14|TRBD2|TRBV2
CASSLAGALNEQFF
TGTGCCAGCAGTCTAGCGGGAGCTCTCAATGAGCAGTTCTTC
>NA|TRBJ2-1|15|TRBD2|TRBV9
CASSGSGGAGNEQFF
TGTGCCAGCAGCGGTAGCGGGGGGGCCGGGAATGAGCAGTTCTTC
>NA|TRBJ1-1|15|NA|TRBV28
CASSPLTKGDTEAFF
TGTGCCAGCAGTCCCTTGACAAAAGGGGACACTGAAGCTTTCTTT
>NA|TRBJ2-2|17|TRBD1|TRBV7-8
CASSSSRTTGVTGELFF
TGTGCCAGCAGCTCTTCCCGAACGACAGGGGTCACCGGGGAGCTGTTTTTT
>NA|TRBJ2-5|14|TRBD2|TRBV5-1
CASSGSGKRETQYF
TGCGCCAGCAGCGGTAGCGGGAAAAGAGAGACCCAGTACTTC
>NA|TRBJ1-2|14|NA|TRBV4-1
CASSQDQGTQGYTF
TGCGCCAGCAGCCAAGATCAGGGAACGCAGGGCTACACCTTC
>NA|TRBJ1-5|13|NA|TRBV6-5
CASSGGSNQPQHF
TGTGCCAGCAGCGGGGGTTCAAATCAGCCCCAGCATTTT
>NA|TRBJ2-2|15|TRBD1|TRBV5-1
CASSPGTGDTGELFF
TGCGCCAGCAGTCCCGGGACAGGGGACACCGGGGAGCTGTTTTTT
>NA|TRBJ2-2|16|TRBD1|TRBV5-1
CASSPTGTGTTGELFF
TGCGCCAGCAGCCCTACCGGGACAGGGACCACCGGGGAGCTGTTTTTT